Below, 18 T cell receptor beta chains from the same sample are listed, as sequenced in a study of T-cell reconstitution after alpha-beta-depleted transplantation in children. Unique molecular identifiers were incorporated when the TCRbeta library was constructed. MiXCR, run by TCRdb on the PCR reads, gives a single entry per CDR3 protein. The sample yields 90,000 to 130,000 distinct CDR3 sequences, about 6.5% seen once. The sample was PBMCs, mostly from graft donor cells, taken 360 days after TCRalphabeta/CD19-depleted stem cell transplant. The receptor source for this set is a male patient between 2 and 10 years old who had a stem cell transplant for acute lymphoblastic leukemia, so the T cells may come from the graft donor.

The DNA for the CDR3 is TGTGCCGTTGGGACAGGGCAAACTGAAGCTTTCTTT. Its protein is CAVGTGQTEAFF. The gene calls are TRBV6-5 and TRBJ1-1; 9 bases line up with TRBD1. Unmatched junction bases numbered 6, after V lost 11 bases and J lost 5 bases. Looked up from germline, CDR1 is MNHEY and CDR2 is SVGAGI. The CDR3 covers 12 residues.

The chain has TRBV9 and TRBJ2-7; D is unclear. V was cut by 4 bases and J by 0 bases, with 20 bases left in between. This CDR3 region has 17 residues. The germline gives CDR1 SGDLS, CDR2 YYNGEE. CDR3 in amino acids: CASSPTAGPITSYEQYF. Written as DNA, the CDR3 is TGTGCCAGCAGCCCCACCGCCGGGCCGATCACCTCCTACGAGCAGTACTTC.

This clonotype was picked up a small number of times. A read error may account for a junction end that differs from germline. The rearrangement joins TRBV4-3 to TRBJ2-1; maybe TRBD1 (5 bases). Per the germline V gene, CDR1 is LGHNA and CDR2 is YSLEER. There are 16 residues in the CDR3. The CDR3 reads CASSQHRQSPYYEQFF. DNA of the CDR3: TGCGCCAGCAGCCAACACCGACAGTCCCCCTACTATGAGCAGTTCTTC.

Many counts were recorded for this clonotype. The chain has TRBV5-1 and TRBJ2-7; weak D call: TRBD2 (5 bases). The ends were cut back, 1 base at V and 4 bases at J, with 15 bases in the middle. CDR1 is SGHRS and CDR2 is YFSETQ in the germline V gene. The CDR3 extends over 15 amino acids. The CDR3 spells CASSLNWRPRYEQYF. In nucleotides, the CDR3 is TGCGCCAGCAGCTTGAATTGGAGGCCTAGGTACGAGCAGTACTTC.

The chain has TRBV7-3 and TRBJ2-3; 11 bases align to TRBD1. This CDR3 has 18 residues. CDR1 SGHTA and CDR2 FQGTGA come from the germline V gene. V shed 5 bases and J 4 bases; nucleotides not matched to a gene: 14. This CDR3 reads CASSAAGWDRGKADTQYF. The CDR3, as DNA: TGTGCCAGCAGCGCCGCTGGTTGGGACAGGGGGAAGGCAGATACGCAGTATTTT.

This clonotype showed up just a few times. The rearrangement links TRBV29-1 to TRBJ2-5, with D unresolved. Trimming stripped 4 bases from V and 5 bases from J, with 5 bases between. Germline V gives CDR1 SQVTM, CDR2 ANQGSEA. The CDR3 runs 10 residues. The CDR3 nucleotides are TGCAGCGTTGCTGCGGAGACCCAGTACTTC. Translation gives CSVAAETQYF.

This clonotype was counted a few times. This chain connects TRBV10-3 to TRBJ1-2; the D gene is possibly TRBD1 (5 bases). V lost 10 bases and J lost 5, with 17 bases in between. The CDR3 is 13 residues long. The V gene's germline CDR1 is ENHRY and CDR2 SYGVKD. CDR3 region: CATRDVIPYGYTF. In nucleotides, the CDR3 is TGTGCCACTCGGGACGTCATCCCTTATGGCTACACCTTC.

This clonotype appeared many times. The chain combines TRBV7-2 with TRBJ2-5; D is unclear. The germline gives CDR1 SGHTA, CDR2 FQGNSA. The ends were cut back, 2 bases at V and 4 bases at J, with 8 bases in the middle. The CDR3 sequence is 13 residues long. For the CDR3, the DNA is TGTGCCAGCAGCTTACACGGCCTAGAGACCCAGTACTTC. This gives the protein CASSLHGLETQYF.

This clonotype appeared a few times. This rearrangement joins TRBV20-1 to TRBJ1-1; TRBD1 might be the D (5 bases). The V end was cut by 0 bases, the J end by 1 base, with 6 bases between. The CDR3 sequence is 13 residues long. Germline CDR1 reads DFQATT; CDR2 reads SNEGSKA (reference sequence). The DNA for the CDR3 is TGCAGTGCTAGAGAGGGGGGGAACACTGAAGCTTTCTTT. It is translated as CSAREGGNTEAFF.

This clonotype was detected many times. The J gene is TRBJ2-1, the V gene TRBV10-3, with 8 bases identical to TRBD2. Germline loops: CDR1 ENHRY, CDR2 SYGVKD. The CDR3 length is 13 residues. The V gene end was trimmed by 7 bases and the J gene end by 7 bases; junction bases not matched to a gene: 6. The CDR3, as DNA: TGTGCCATCACCGGGGGGGCCAGAAATGAGCAGTTCTTC. Translated: CAITGGARNEQFF.

This clonotype was recorded many times. The chain employs TRBV29-1 and TRBJ1-1; D not resolved. The CDR3 spans 12 residues. Trimming removed 0 bases from V and 4 bases from J, with 6 bases in between. CDR1 and CDR2 from the germline V gene are SQVTM and ANQGSEA. CDR3 loop: CSVEDGVTEAFF. The CDR3 DNA sequence: TGCAGCGTTGAAGACGGGGTCACTGAAGCTTTCTTT.

In its sample, this clonotype was seen many times. This chain uses TRBV10-3 with TRBJ2-3; no clear D. Germline loops: CDR1 ENHRY, CDR2 SYGVKD. V was cut by 6 bases and J by 7 bases, with 8 bases left in between. The length of the CDR3 is 11 residues. The CDR3 loop is CAIRFKNTQYF. The DNA of the CDR3 is TGTGCCATCAGGTTCAAAAATACGCAGTATTTT.

Ten or more counts support this clonotype. This chain joins TRBV9 and TRBJ2-2, with D tentatively TRBD1 (6 bases). The CDR3 covers 15 residues. Germline V gives CDR1 SGDLS, CDR2 YYNGEE. V dropped 0 bases and J dropped 6 bases, with 12 bases sitting between them. The CDR3 here is CASSVGTVSPGELFF. The CDR3 region has the DNA TGTGCCAGCAGCGTAGGGACAGTGAGCCCCGGGGAGCTGTTTTTT.

This clonotype was seen more than once but under ten times. This CDR3 is CASSYARDRVFTGELFF. The CDR3 region has the DNA TGTGCCAGCAGTTACGCCCGGGACAGGGTGTTCACCGGGGAGCTGTTTTTT. This chain links TRBV6-2 or TRBV6-3 with TRBJ2-2, with TRBD1 identical over 9 bases. Unmatched junction bases numbered 8, after V lost 2 bases and J lost 4 bases. Looked up from germline, CDR1 is MNHEY and CDR2 is SVGEGT. This CDR3 comprises 17 residues.

In its sample, this clonotype was seen many times. The chain employs TRBV27 and TRBJ2-3, with TRBD1 matching over 7 bases. Germline assignment: CDR1 MNHEY and CDR2 SMNVEV (reference sequence). V lost 4 bases to trimming and J lost 9 bases; unmatched junction nucleotides: 7. CDR3 length: 13 residues. The CDR3 loop reads CASSSALTGTQYF. The CDR3 DNA is TGTGCCAGCAGTTCCGCCTTGACAGGGACGCAGTATTTT.

This clonotype was picked up many times. The V and J genes are TRBV5-6 and TRBJ2-1; TRBD2 is a possible D gene (7 bases). V lost 1 base and J lost 3, with 14 bases in between. The CDR3 is 16 amino acids. Germline loops: CDR1 SGHDT, CDR2 YYEEEE. CDR3 DNA: TGTGCCAGCAGCTTGAGGGCGGGGGCGGGCTACAATGAGCAGTTCTTC. As protein: CASSLRAGAGYNEQFF.

To note about this clonotype: The CDR3 end shows no conserved phenylalanine or tryptophan, and so a read error is likely. CDR3 nucleotides: TGTGCCAGCAGCGTAGCTGGGGGGGCTGGAGAGACCCAGTACTCC. Amino acids: CASSVAGGAGETQYS. V and J are TRBV9 and TRBJ2-5; TRBD2 is a possible D gene (7 bases). The germline V gene has CDR1 SGDLS and CDR2 YYNGEE. CDR3 size: 15 residues. V was cut by 0 bases and J by 4 bases, with 13 bases left in between.

This clonotype was counted ten times or more. The chain carries TRBV12-3 or TRBV12-4 and TRBJ1-5; no clear D gene. V gave up 3 bases and J gave up 1 base, with 4 bases separating them. The CDR3 length is 13 residues. The CDR3 nucleotides read TGTGCCAGCAGTTTTAACAGCAATCAGCCCCAGCATTTT. Translating gives CASSFNSNQPQHF.